This T cell receptor beta chain was recovered during a study of T-cell reconstitution after alpha-beta-depleted transplantation in children. Study-level findings and limits: Where alpha-beta T cells came from about two months after transplant was reportedly several hundred expanded graft clones. Newly produced T cells mostly provided counts and TCRbeta diversity after one year, as hyperexpanded clones declined. Surviving recipient cells, namely T cells and thymic progenitors, were the source of high day-60 TCRbeta diversity in some patients.

The TCRbeta library incorporated unique molecular identifiers. TCRdb independently ran MiXCR on the PCR reads; one entry per CDR3 protein. The sample consists of roughly 420,000 distinct CDR3 sequences, roughly 17% of them appearing once. Worth noting for this clonotype: Its antigen remains unidentified.

This CDR3 is built from 13 residues. The V and J ends lost 1 base and 6 bases respectively, with 10 bases between them. Germline V gene sequence: CDR1 SEHNR, CDR2 FQNEAQ (reference sequence). The chain uses TRBV7-9 and TRBJ2-7; D unresolved. The receptor's source is a boy under two years old who had a stem cell transplant for Wiskott-Aldrich syndrome, so the T cells may come from the graft donor. The sequencing here drew on PBMCs, mostly from graft donor cells, taken 360 days after TCRalphabeta/CD19-depleted stem cell transplant. CDR3 bases: TGTGCCAGCAGCTTAGATTTAAGGCGCGAGCAGTACTTC. Translation: CASSLDLRREQYF.